The clone carrying this T cell receptor beta chain has a single count. Its target is unknown. The sample belongs to a study of tumor-infiltrating lymphocytes in localized non-small cell lung cancer. CDR1 LGHNA and CDR2 YNFKEQ come from the germline V gene. The CDR3 has 15 residues. Trimming pared 0 bases from V and 8 bases from J, leaving 17 bases between. Study-wide findings and caveats: TCRbeta sequencing showed higher T cell infiltration in tumors than uninvolved lung. No T-cell fraction difference was seen between IM1 and IM2 tumors. Each assay used a separate piece of the same tissue.

Clones were sequenced by immunoSEQ multiplex PCR, and TCRdb holds only the in-frame ones, with some missing. The sample has about 7,400 clones, over 60% seen once; the top ten hold around 4.9%. This TCR derives from a human donor with non-small cell lung cancer. The chain combines TRBV4-2 with TRBJ2-7; D is possibly TRBD1 or TRBD2 (5 bases each). The material sequenced was uninvolved lung tissue not adjacent to the tumor. CDR3 bases: TGTGCCAGCAGCCAAGATGGGACCCCCTCTCTCCAGCAGTACTTC. It translates to CASSQDGTPSLQQYF.